These 7 T cell receptor beta chains were all obtained from the same sample, sequenced in a study of monozygotic twins with cystic fibrosis. Using immunoSEQ multiplex PCR, the repertoire was profiled, and TCRdb retains in-frame clones only, with some absent. The repertoire consists of approximately 34,000 clones, with nearly 98% occurring once and the leading ten covering around 0.17%. Sequencing used blood. The receptors were sampled from a girl between 2 and 10 years old with cystic fibrosis.

With respect to this clone: The junction shows a germline mismatch at one end, possibly a read error. The rearrangement uses TRBV19 and TRBJ1-1, with D unclear. The CDR3 spans 11 residues. Germline-derived CDR1 and CDR2 are LNHDA and SQIVND (reference sequence). The DNA of the CDR3 is TGCCCACGGGAGGAGAACACTGAAGCTTTCTTT. Amino acid sequence: CPREENTEAFF.

The rearrangement joins TRBV5-1 to TRBJ2-7, with 8 nucleotides matching TRBD1. Germline values: CDR1 SGHRS, CDR2 YFSETQ. Trimming cost V 1 base and J 3 bases; bases outside gene matches: 6. The CDR3 spans 15 residues. CDR3 loop: CASSLSRGLNYEQYF. The CDR3 coding sequence is TGCGCCAGCAGCTTGTCCAGGGGGCTAAACTACGAGCAGTACTTC.

The count of this clone is one. V and J are TRBV7-2 and TRBJ2-7; perhaps TRBD1 as D (7 bases). The germline gives CDR1 SGHTA, CDR2 FQGNSA. Trimming removed 5 bases at V and 7 bases at J, with 21 bases between. CDR3 length: 15 amino acids. Here the CDR3 reads CASSPPEGASSEQYF. In DNA, the CDR3 is TGTGCCAGCAGCCCCCCGGAGGGGGCCTCTTCGGAGCAGTACTTC.

V is TRBV2 and J is TRBJ1-2; tentatively, D is TRBD1 (5 bases). V was clipped by 7 bases and J by 0 bases, with 12 bases between them. Germline V lookup: CDR1 SNHLY, CDR2 FYNNEI. The CDR3 runs 14 residues. The CDR3 DNA sequence: TGTGCCAGCAACCAGGGATTAGCTAACTATGGCTACACCTTC. Its protein product is CASNQGLANYGYTF.

The chain couples TRBV10-3 to TRBJ1-6; the match to TRBD1 covers 8 bases. CDR1 and CDR2 (germline): ENHRY, SYGVKD. The CDR3 has 15 residues. Trimming at V came to 4 bases and at J to 10 bases, leaving 9 bases not matched to a gene. Here the CDR3 reads CAISGPDRVGSPLHF. For the CDR3, the DNA is TGTGCCATCAGTGGGCCGGACAGGGTGGGCTCACCCCTCCACTTT.

The chain combines TRBV5-1 with TRBJ1-1; D uncertain. V was trimmed by 4 bases and J by 4 bases, leaving 14 bases between them. Germline-derived CDR1 and CDR2 are SGHRS and YFSETQ. CDR3 length: 14 amino acids. CDR3 in amino acids: CASSQKGDSTEAFF. Here the CDR3 DNA reads TGCGCCAGCAGCCAAAAGGGTGATTCCACTGAAGCTTTCTTT.

This rearrangement joins TRBV5-1 to TRBJ2-7; 9 nucleotides match TRBD2. The CDR3 has 12 residues. V lost 4 bases, J lost 5 bases, and 1 base stayed unmatched. Germline assignment: CDR1 SGHRS and CDR2 YFSETQ. CDR3 coding DNA: TGCGCCAGCAGCCCTAGCGGGGACGAGCAGTACTTC. Residues: CASSPSGDEQYF.